The T cell receptor (beta chain) described here comes from a study of somatic mutations in cytotoxic T cells in rheumatoid arthritis. Study summary: Patient blood (about 28 ml EDTA) was taken immediately after diagnosis and before treatment. Findings and limits, study-wide: With advancing age, CD8+ clonality climbed in rheumatoid arthritis patients but did not rise in healthy controls. Between rheumatoid arthritis patients and age-matched healthy controls, CD8+ T-cell clonality showed no significant difference.

Turning to this clone: The antigen remains undetermined.

Germline V gives CDR1 MDHEN, CDR2 SYDVKM. V was trimmed by 6 bases and J by 9 bases, leaving 12 bases between them. The CDR3 covers 12 residues. Positive magnetic bead selection separated CD4+ and CD8+ cells, and flow cytometry confirmed purity. The table came from immunoSEQ multiplex PCR; TCRdb's copy has only in-frame clones and leaves some out. The data contain about 14,000 clones, around 80% of them singletons. V is TRBV28 and J is TRBJ2-1; tentative D call: TRBD2 (5 bases). Input material: CD8+ T cells sorted from blood. The receptor was isolated from an adult with rheumatoid arthritis. The chain's CDR3 is CASSHGVREQFF. CDR3 coding DNA: TGTGCCAGCAGCCACGGGGTGCGTGAGCAGTTCTTC.